The entry below gives a single TCR beta chain sequence along with its context. The germline V gene encodes CDR1 LGHDT and CDR2 YNNKEL (reference sequence). Trimming cost V 3 bases and J 2 bases, with 10 bases left between them. The CDR3 has 14 amino acids. The data are from a study of blood T cell repertoires in COVID-19. Study background: The origin of the acute and convalescent COVID-19 samples was the United States, Italy and Spain. T cells, B-cell-depleted T cells, or PBMCs provided the cDNA or gDNA that served as material.

The table came from immunoSEQ multiplex PCR; TCRdb's copy has only in-frame clones and leaves some out. The sample includes about 140,000 clones, around 89% of them seen just once. Sequenced input: peripheral blood. This sequence joins TRBV3-1 (or the pseudogene TRBV3-2) and TRBJ2-5; TRBD1 might be the D (6 bases). The TCR originated in a woman of 80 years or more with acute or convalescent COVID-19. The CDR3 region is CASSQGALQETQYF. DNA of the CDR3: TGTGCCAGCAGCCAGGGGGCTCTTCAAGAGACCCAGTACTTC.